Below, 20 T cell receptor beta chains from the same sample are listed, as sequenced in a study of blood T cell repertoires in COVID-19. The method was immunoSEQ multiplex PCR; TCRdb's version includes in-frame clones alone and lacks a portion of them. The sample lists over 130,000 clones; roughly four fifths were seen once. Material: peripheral blood. The receptors were sampled from a woman aged 55-70 years with acute or convalescent COVID-19.

V and J are TRBV30 and TRBJ1-5; 8 positions agree with TRBD1. The CDR3 consists of 15 residues. Germline V lookup: CDR1 GTSNPN, CDR2 SVGIG (reference sequence). Trimming took 3 bases from V and 3 from J; bases not matched to a gene: 7. The CDR3 DNA is TGTGCCTGGAGCAAAATGGGACAGGCCAATCAGCCCCAGCATTTT. Amino acid sequence: CAWSKMGQANQPQHF. Full variable domain (missing parts from reference TRBV30 and TRBJ1-5): SQTIHQWPATLVQPVGSPLSLECTVEGTSNPNLYWYRQAAGRGLQLLFYSVGIGQISSEVPQNLSASRPQDRQFILSSKKLLLSDSGFYLCAWSKMGQANQPQHFGDGTRLSIL.

The chain has TRBV6-5 and TRBJ1-1, with D perhaps TRBD1 (5 bases). Deletions cut 6 bases from V and 5 bases from J, with 13 bases between. Germline loops: CDR1 MNHEY, CDR2 SVGAGI. This CDR3 comprises 13 residues. DNA of the CDR3: TGTGCCAGCAGAGGGGCGGTTGGGACTGAAGCTTTCTTT. Translated: CASRGAVGTEAFF.

The chain employs TRBV10-3 and TRBJ2-2; D is possibly TRBD2 (6 bases). The CDR3 runs to 13 residues. In germline, CDR1 is ENHRY, CDR2 SYGVKD. The V end was cut by 8 bases, the J end by 6 bases, with 13 bases between. The CDR3 nucleotides are TGTGCCATCGGCGCCAGGGAGGCCGGGGAGCTGTTTTTT. Its protein product is CAIGAREAGELFF.

The chain carries TRBV7-2 and TRBJ1-1; D might be TRBD1 (6 bases). The ends were cut back, 6 bases at V and 6 bases at J, with 23 bases in the middle. The length of the CDR3 is 16 residues. Germline V gene sequence: CDR1 SGHTA, CDR2 FQGNSA. CDR3 region: CASSPTRGRGGAEAFF. The CDR3 DNA reads TGTGCCAGCAGTCCGACGCGGGGGCGGGGAGGGGCTGAAGCTTTCTTT. Full variable domain (outside the CDR3, taken from reference TRBV7-2 and TRBJ1-1): GAGVSQSPSNKVTEKGKDVELRCDPISGHTALYWYRQSLGQGLEFLIYFQGNSAPDKSGLPSDRFSAERTGGSVSTLTIQRTQQEDSAVYLCASSPTRGRGGAEAFFGQGTRLTVV.

Only a few counts were recorded for this clone. The V call is TRBV2, the J call TRBJ1-5, with D unresolved. CDR1 is SNHLY, CDR2 FYNNEI, per germline. The V gene lost 6 bases and the J gene lost 7 bases, with 13 bases spanning the gap. This CDR3 contains 13 residues. CDR3 bases: TGTGCCAGCAGGAGGGAGGGTCGGCAGCCCCAGCATTTT. It is translated as CASRREGRQPQHF.

This chain joins TRBV3-1 (or the pseudogene TRBV3-2) and TRBJ1-1; D is possibly TRBD1 (5 bases). The CDR3 length is 13 residues. Germline-derived CDR1 and CDR2 are LGHDT and YNNKEL (reference sequence). Trimming stripped 1 base from V and 4 bases from J, with 7 bases between. For the CDR3, the DNA is TGTGCCAGCAGCCAAGGACAGATCACTGAAGCTTTCTTT. Translation: CASSQGQITEAFF.

V and J are TRBV7-9 and TRBJ2-3; D is unclear. CDR1 and CDR2 from the germline V gene are SEHNR and FQNEAQ (reference sequence). V was shortened by 9 bases and J by 5 bases, with 9 bases between the two germline ends. The CDR3 runs to 11 residues. CDR3 residues: CASPAEDTQYF. The CDR3 DNA reads as TGTGCCAGTCCGGCGGAAGATACGCAGTATTTT.

The chain is built from TRBV28 and TRBJ1-2; D unclear. Trimming removed 6 bases at V and 3 bases at J, with 11 bases between. CDR1 is MDHEN, CDR2 SYDVKM, per germline. This CDR3 is 13 amino acids long. CDR3 loop: CASSLAEDYGYTF. As DNA, the CDR3 is TGTGCCAGCAGCCTGGCCGAGGACTATGGCTACACCTTC.

This chain uses TRBV7-9 with TRBJ2-5, with 7 bases aligning to TRBD1. V dropped 3 bases and J dropped 9; count of bases not matched to a gene: 4. The CDR3 consists of 12 residues. Germline values: CDR1 SEHNR, CDR2 FQNEAQ (reference sequence). CDR3 residues: CASSFGTEPQYF. The CDR3 DNA follows: TGTGCCAGCAGCTTCGGGACAGAACCCCAGTACTTC.

The rearrangement joins TRBV4-3 to TRBJ2-5; maybe TRBD2 (6 bases). The CDR3 is 18 amino acids. V was pared by 0 bases and J by 4 bases, with 21 bases between. Germline assignment: CDR1 LGHNA and CDR2 YSLEER. CDR3 amino acids: CASSQDWEAGQRGETQYF. CDR3 bases: TGCGCCAGCAGCCAAGATTGGGAGGCGGGGCAAAGGGGAGAGACCCAGTACTTC.

This clone was found a few times. This rearrangement joins TRBV9 to TRBJ1-1; D remains unclear. V lost 2 bases and J 0 bases, leaving 5 bases between the germline ends. The length of the CDR3 is 13 residues. Germline assignment: CDR1 SGDLS and CDR2 YYNGEE. The CDR3 reads CASSVSMNTEAFF. The CDR3 DNA is TGTGCCAGCAGCGTGTCTATGAACACTGAAGCTTTCTTT.

The chain uses TRBV7-2 and TRBJ2-7; TRBD1 aligns across 10 bases. Germline CDR1 SGHTA, CDR2 FQGNSA. Losses at the gene ends were 4 bases for V and 4 bases for J; bases not matched to a gene: 4. The CDR3 sequence is 14 residues long. The CDR3 DNA sequence: TGTGCCAGCAGCTCCGGGACAGGGGATTACGAGCAGTACTTC. Translation: CASSSGTGDYEQYF.

The chain uses TRBV20-1 and TRBJ1-2; D is ambiguous. This CDR3 is 11 amino acids long. CDR1 DFQATT and CDR2 SNEGSKA come from the germline V gene (reference sequence). The V end lost 4 bases, the J end lost 3 bases, and 6 bases lay between the germline ends. The CDR3 DNA is TGCAGTGCTAAGAGTCACTATGGCTACACCTTC. Amino acids: CSAKSHYGYTF.

The CDR3 reads CASSLTGGTDTQYF. DNA of the CDR3: TGTGCCAGCAGTTTAACCGGGGGAACAGATACGCAGTATTTT. The chain combines TRBV28 with TRBJ2-3, with a weak D call TRBD2 (6 bases). V was pared by 2 bases and J by 3 bases, with 9 bases between. Germline assignment: CDR1 MDHEN and CDR2 SYDVKM. The CDR3 has 14 residues. The full variable domain, rest sourced from reference TRBV28 and TRBJ2-3, is DVKVTQSSRYLVKRTGEKVFLECVQDMDHENMFWYRQDPGLGLRLIYFSYDVKMKEKGDIPEGYSVSREKKERFSLILESASTNQTSMYLCASSLTGGTDTQYFGPGTRLTVL.

The chain joins TRBV30 to TRBJ1-4, with TRBD1 as a possible D gene (6 bases). In germline, CDR1 is GTSNPN, CDR2 SVGIG (reference sequence). With 4 bases removed from V and 7 bases from J, the gap between germline ends came to 16 bases. The CDR3 runs to 14 residues. This chain's CDR3 is CAWNRDTKGEKLFF. The CDR3 DNA follows: TGTGCCTGGAACCGGGACACCAAAGGTGAAAAACTGTTTTTT.

The genes are TRBV2 and TRBJ1-5; maybe TRBD1 (5 bases). The germline V and J ends were trimmed by 6 bases and 6 bases, with 12 bases remaining between them. Per germline, CDR1 SNHLY and CDR2 FYNNEI. The CDR3 sequence is 13 residues long. The CDR3 loop reads CASSQFGGQPQHF. The CDR3 nucleotides read TGTGCCAGCAGCCAGTTCGGGGGTCAGCCCCAGCATTTT.

The sample holds a few counts of this clone. The chain couples TRBV27 to TRBJ2-4, with 10 bases fitting TRBD1. CDR1 MNHEY and CDR2 SMNVEV come from the germline V gene (reference sequence). Germline trimming cut 6 bases from V and 0 bases from J; bases unmatched to any gene: 20. This CDR3 spans 21 amino acids. The CDR3 DNA reads TGTGCCAGCAGGCCTAGACAGGGGGCCGCACAAGAAGCCCTAGCCAAAAACATTCAGTACTTC. Its translation: CASRPRQGAAQEALAKNIQYF.

The genes are TRBV30 and TRBJ1-6; the match to TRBD1 covers 11 bases. CDR1 GTSNPN and CDR2 SVGIG come from the germline V gene (reference sequence). With V trimmed by 2 bases and J by 7 bases, 4 bases remained unmatched. This CDR3 spans 15 amino acids. In nucleotides, the CDR3 is TGTGCCTGGAGTTCAGGACAGGGGGCGAATTCACCCCTCCACTTT. Its protein product is CAWSSGQGANSPLHF.

V and J are TRBV9 and TRBJ2-3, with D unclear. V lost 4 bases to trimming and J lost 0 bases, with 9 bases between them. The CDR3 sequence is 14 residues long. Germline V gene sequence: CDR1 SGDLS, CDR2 YYNGEE. CDR3 in amino acids: CASSPWLSTDTQYF. The CDR3 DNA is TGTGCCAGCAGCCCCTGGCTCAGCACAGATACGCAGTATTTT.

This clone was seen only a few times. The chain employs TRBV11-3 and TRBJ2-2; the match to TRBD1 covers 11 bases. Losses at the gene ends were 3 bases for V and 4 bases for J; bases not matched to a gene: 13. This CDR3 has 19 residues. In germline, CDR1 is SGHNT, CDR2 YENEEA. The CDR3 reads CASSLVGWGQGGITGELFF. For the CDR3, the DNA is TGTGCCAGCAGCTTGGTTGGCTGGGGACAGGGGGGCATCACCGGGGAGCTGTTTTTT.